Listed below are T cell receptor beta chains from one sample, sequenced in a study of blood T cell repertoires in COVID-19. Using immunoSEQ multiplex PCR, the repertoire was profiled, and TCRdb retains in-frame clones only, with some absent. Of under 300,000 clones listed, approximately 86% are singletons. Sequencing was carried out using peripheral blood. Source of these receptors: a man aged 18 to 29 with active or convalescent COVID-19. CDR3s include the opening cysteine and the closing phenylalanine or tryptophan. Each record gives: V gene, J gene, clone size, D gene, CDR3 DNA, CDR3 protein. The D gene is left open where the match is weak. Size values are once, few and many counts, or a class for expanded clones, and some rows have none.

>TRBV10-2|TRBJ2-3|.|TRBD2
TGCGCCAGCGCCCAGCGGGGGGGCCGTGGCACAGATACGCAGTATTTT
CASAQRGGRGTDTQYF
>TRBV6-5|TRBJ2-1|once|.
TGTGCCAGCAGCCCCCCTCAGGGGCGGGAGCAGTTCTTC
CASSPPQGREQFF
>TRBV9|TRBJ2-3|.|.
TGTGCCAGCAGCGGACGACAGAACACAGATACGCAGTATTTT
CASSGRQNTDTQYF
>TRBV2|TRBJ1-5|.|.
TGTGCCAGCAGCTCACCGGGACTCCAACAGCCCCAGCATTTT
CASSSPGLQQPQHF
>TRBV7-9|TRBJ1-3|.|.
TGTGCCAGCAGCTTAGACAGGTCTGGAAACACCATATATTTT
CASSLDRSGNTIYF
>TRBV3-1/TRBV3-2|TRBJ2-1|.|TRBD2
TGTGCCAGCAGCCGATCTAGCGGGAGTGGCTCCTACAATGAGCAGTTCTTC
CASSRSSGSGSYNEQFF
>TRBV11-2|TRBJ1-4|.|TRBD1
TGTGCCAGCTCGCAGGGACAGGGGAATGAAAAACTGTTTTTT
CASSQGQGNEKLFF
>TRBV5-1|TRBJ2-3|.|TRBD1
TGCGCCAGCTCCAACCCCTTATCGACAGGGGGAAGGAAAGATACGCAGTATTTT
CASSNPLSTGGRKDTQYF
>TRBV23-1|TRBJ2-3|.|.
TGCGCCAGCAGTCAAGTAAGAAAGGCGGGGCCTACGGATACGCAGTATTTT
CASSQVRKAGPTDTQYF
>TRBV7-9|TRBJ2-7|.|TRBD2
TGTGCCACCTCCAGCGGGAGCTCCTACGAGCAGTACTTC
CATSSGSSYEQYF
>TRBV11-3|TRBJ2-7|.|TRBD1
TGTGCCAGCAGCTCCCGGGACAGGGGCGTGAGGTACGAGCAGTACTTC
CASSSRDRGVRYEQYF
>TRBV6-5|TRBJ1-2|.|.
TGTGCCACTAAACGGGGGGCCGACTATGGCTACACCTTC
CATKRGADYGYTF
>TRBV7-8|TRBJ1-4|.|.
TGTGCCAGCAGGACTACAGAGAGTAATGAAAAACTGTTTTTT
CASRTTESNEKLFF
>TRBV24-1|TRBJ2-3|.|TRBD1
TGTGCCACCAGTGATACAACAGGGGCGACTCCTTCCTATACGCAGTATTTT
CATSDTTGATPSYTQYF
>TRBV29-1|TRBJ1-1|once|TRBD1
TGCAGCGTTTCACTCCAGGGGGGACGAACTGAAGCTTTCTTT
CSVSLQGGRTEAFF
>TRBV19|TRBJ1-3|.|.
TGTGCCAGTAGTATGTTCAGCTCTGGAAACACCATATATTTT
CASSMFSSGNTIYF
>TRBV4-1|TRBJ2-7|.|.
TGCGCCAGCAGCCAAGCAGGACTCTCCTACGAGCAGTACTTC
CASSQAGLSYEQYF
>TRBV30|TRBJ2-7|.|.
TGTGCCTGGAGTCTAACAGGGTCGGGCGAGCAGTACTTC
CAWSLTGSGEQYF
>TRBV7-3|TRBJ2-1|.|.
TGTGCCAGCAGCTTAAACCAGTACAATGAGCAGTTCTTC
CASSLNQYNEQFF
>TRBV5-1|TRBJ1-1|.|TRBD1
TGCGCCACGTCTGGACAGGGCAAGGAGATGAACACTGAAGCTTTCTTT
CATSGQGKEMNTEAFF
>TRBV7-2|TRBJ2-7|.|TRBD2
TGTGCCAGCAGCTTATTTGGGACTAGCGGGAGCTACGAGCAGTACTTC
CASSLFGTSGSYEQYF
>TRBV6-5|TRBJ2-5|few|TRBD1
TGTGCCAGCAGCCCGACCGGGACAGGGGAGACCCAGTACTTC
CASSPTGTGETQYF
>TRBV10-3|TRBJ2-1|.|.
TGTGCCATCAGTGAGATTACAGGGGAGGCCAATGAGCAGTTCTTC
CAISEITGEANEQFF
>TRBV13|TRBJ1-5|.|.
TGTGCCAGCAGCACTCGACAGAATCAGCCCCAGCATTTT
CASSTRQNQPQHF
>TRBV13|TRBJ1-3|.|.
TGTGCCAGCAGCGGCAGCGGTAGCTCTGGAAACACCATATATTTT
CASSGSGSSGNTIYF
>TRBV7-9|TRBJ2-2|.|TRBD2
TGTGCCAGCAGCTCAGGGAACGGGACTAGCGGACTCGGGGAGCTGTTTTTT
CASSSGNGTSGLGELFF
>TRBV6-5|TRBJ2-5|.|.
TGTGCCAGCAGTTCTGCGGGGGCAGGCGAGACCCAGTACTTC
CASSSAGAGETQYF
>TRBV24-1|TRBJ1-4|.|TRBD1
TGTGCCACCAGCGAAAATTCCGGGACAGGGTATGAAAAACTGTTTTTT
CATSENSGTGYEKLFF
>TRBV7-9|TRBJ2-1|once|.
TGTGCCAGCAGCCCAAGGCGGTACAATGAGCAGTTCTTC
CASSPRRYNEQFF
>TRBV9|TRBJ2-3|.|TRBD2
TGTGCCAGCAGCGTAGGACTAGCGGGTAATACGCAGTATTTT
CASSVGLAGNTQYF
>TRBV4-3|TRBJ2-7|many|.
TGCGCCAGCAGCCCTGAGAGGGGCGGGACCTACGAGCAGTACTTC
CASSPERGGTYEQYF
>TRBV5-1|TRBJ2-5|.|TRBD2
TGCGCCAGCAGCTTTAGCGGGGGACAAGAGACCCAGTACTTC
CASSFSGGQETQYF
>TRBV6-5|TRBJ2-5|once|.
TGTGCCAGCAGTTTCGAGCCGGGGGAAGAGACCCAGTACTTC
CASSFEPGEETQYF
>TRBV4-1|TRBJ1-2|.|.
TGCGCCAGCAGCCAAACCCCGGGTGGCTACACCTTC
CASSQTPGGYTF
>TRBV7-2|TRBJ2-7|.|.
TGTGCCAGCAGCTTAGATCCGGGAATCTACGAGCAGTACTTC
CASSLDPGIYEQYF
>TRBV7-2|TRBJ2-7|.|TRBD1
TGTGCCAGCAGCTTCGGGGACAGATCCTACGAGCAGTACTTC
CASSFGDRSYEQYF
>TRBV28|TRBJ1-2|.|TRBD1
TGTGCCGCGGGGGCCGGGACAGGGATGTATGGCTACACCTTC
CAAGAGTGMYGYTF
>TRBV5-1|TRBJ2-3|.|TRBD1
TGCGCCAGCAGCTCACTATTCAACAGGGGTCCCACAGATACGCAGTATTTT
CASSSLFNRGPTDTQYF
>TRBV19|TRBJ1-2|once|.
TGTGCCAGTAGCCGACGGCGGAGCCCCGGAGGCTACACCTTC
CASSRRRSPGGYTF
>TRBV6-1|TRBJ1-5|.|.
TGTGCCAGCAGTGAAGGCATGGCGGAGCAGCCCCAGCATTTT
CASSEGMAEQPQHF
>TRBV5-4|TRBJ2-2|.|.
TGTGCCAGCAGCTTGGGACAGAGAGGGAACACCGGGGAGCTGTTTTTT
CASSLGQRGNTGELFF
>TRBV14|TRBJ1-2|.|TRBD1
TGTGCCAGCAGCCACAGGGGGCCCCTTCGCCATTATGGCTACACCTTC
CASSHRGPLRHYGYTF
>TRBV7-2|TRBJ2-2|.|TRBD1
TGTGCCAGCAGCCTACTGACAGGGGGGGGCGCGAACACCGGGGAGCTGTTTTTT
CASSLLTGGGANTGELFF
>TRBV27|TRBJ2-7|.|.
TGTGCCAGCAGTTTCTTGGCGGACTACGAGCAGTACTTC
CASSFLADYEQYF
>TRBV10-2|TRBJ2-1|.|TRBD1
TGCGCCAGCAGTGACGGACAGGGATTCGCGAATGAGCAGTTCTTC
CASSDGQGFANEQFF
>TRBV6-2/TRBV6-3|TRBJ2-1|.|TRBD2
TGTGCCAGCAGTGCACTAGCGGACTACTACAATGAGCAGTTCTTC
CASSALADYYNEQFF
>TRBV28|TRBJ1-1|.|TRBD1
TGTGCCAGCAGCCCCGGACAGGGAGTCATCGCTTTCTTT
CASSPGQGVIAFF